One sample yielded the 21 T cell receptor beta chains listed below, sequenced in a study of beta chain features in type 1 diabetes. Every bit of the isolated RNA underwent reverse transcription, so sequencing read expressed TCRB transcripts. The table came from immunoSEQ multiplex PCR; TCRdb's copy has only in-frame clones and leaves some out. The data contain 620,000 or so clones, 15% of them singletons. Sequencing was carried out using naive CD4+ T cells from blood. These receptors were taken from a young man in good health.

The table lists this clone with a few counts. The V call is TRBV4-3, the J call TRBJ1-6, with TRBD1 as a possible D gene (6 bases). The CDR3 runs 15 residues. CDR1 is LGHNA and CDR2 is YSLEER in the germline V gene. The V end lost 4 bases, the J end lost 4 bases, and 11 bases lay between the germline ends. As DNA, the CDR3 is TGCGCCAGCAGCCCACAGGGTCCGTATAATTCACCCCTCCACTTT. This sequence encodes CASSPQGPYNSPLHF.

The rearrangement joins TRBV9 to TRBJ1-6; D gene unclear. Trimming stripped 0 bases from V and 7 bases from J, with 5 bases between. Germline CDR1 is SGDLS and CDR2 is YYNGEE. This CDR3 is 13 amino acids long. In DNA form, the CDR3 reads TGTGCCAGCAGCGTAGTCGTCAATTCACCCCTCCACTTT. Translation gives CASSVVVNSPLHF.

Written as DNA, the CDR3 is TGCAGCGTTGGCGTCTACCCCTCCGGGAACACTGAAGCTTTCTTT. Its protein is CSVGVYPSGNTEAFF. J is TRBJ1-1 and V is TRBV29-1; D not certain. This CDR3 has 15 residues. Trimming cost V 4 bases and J 1 base, with 16 bases left between them. From germline, CDR1 is SQVTM and CDR2 ANQGSEA.

This clone was picked up a small number of times. This chain links TRBV10-3 with TRBJ1-5; 8 nucleotides agree with TRBD1. The CDR3 is 14 amino acids. CDR1 is ENHRY, CDR2 SYGVKD, per germline. V shed 4 bases and J 6 bases; nucleotides not matched to a gene: 5. The CDR3 sequence is CAISAGGGGQPQHF. CDR3 nucleotides: TGTGCCATCAGTGCAGGGGGCGGGGGTCAGCCCCAGCATTTT.

This sequence joins TRBV7-9 and TRBJ1-1, with D maybe TRBD1 (6 bases). Trimming removed 5 bases from V and 4 bases from J, with 14 bases in between. Germline CDR1 and CDR2: SEHNR and FQNEAQ (reference sequence). CDR3 length: 14 amino acids. The CDR3 here is CASSKKGVGTEAFF. The CDR3 DNA sequence: TGTGCCAGCAGCAAAAAGGGGGTCGGCACTGAAGCTTTCTTT.

The gene calls are TRBV5-1 and TRBJ2-1; 9 nucleotides line up with TRBD2. With V trimmed by 0 bases and J by 3 bases, 1 base remained unmatched. The germline CDR1 and CDR2 sequences are SGHRS and YFSETQ. The CDR3 consists of 15 residues. Here the CDR3 reads CASSLALAGYNEQFF. CDR3 DNA: TGCGCCAGCAGCTTGGCACTAGCGGGCTACAATGAGCAGTTCTTC.

This chain connects TRBV6-1 to TRBJ1-2, with 7 bases fitting TRBD1. CDR1 and CDR2 (germline): MNHNS, SASEGT. The CDR3 is 14 amino acids. V shed 2 bases, J shed 8 bases, and the junction held 8 bases outside the gene matches. For the CDR3, the DNA is TGTGCCAGCAGTGAACAACACAGGGGATTGGGCTACACCTTC. Amino acid sequence: CASSEQHRGLGYTF.

This clone was recorded a few times. The chain has TRBV5-1 and TRBJ2-1; tentative D call: TRBD2 (6 bases). CDR1 is SGHRS and CDR2 is YFSETQ in the germline V gene. This CDR3 contains 14 residues. V lost 4 bases and J 6 bases, leaving 14 bases between the germline ends. Here the CDR3 DNA reads TGCGCCAGCAGCCCGGACGGGCGGGGCAATGAGCAGTTCTTC. As protein: CASSPDGRGNEQFF.

This clone was seen more than once but under ten times. This chain joins TRBV6-6 and TRBJ2-5, with TRBD2 matching over 13 bases. CDR1 is MNHNY, CDR2 SVGAGI, per germline (reference sequence). The length of the CDR3 is 16 residues. The V segment lost 0 bases and the J segment 11 bases; nucleotides outside the gene matches: 9. CDR3 in amino acids: CASSYSKGLAGKEQYF. Written as DNA, the CDR3 is TGTGCCAGCAGTTACTCGAAGGGACTAGCGGGAAAAGAGCAGTACTTC.

J is TRBJ1-2 and V is TRBV9, with 7 bases that match TRBD1. Germline trimming cut 0 bases from V and 3 bases from J; bases unmatched to any gene: 2. This CDR3 region has 14 residues. Per the germline V gene, CDR1 is SGDLS and CDR2 is YYNGEE. The CDR3 DNA is TGTGCCAGCAGCGTAGCCGGGACAGACTATGGCTACACCTTC. Translating it yields CASSVAGTDYGYTF.

V is TRBV6-1 and J is TRBJ2-1, with TRBD1 matching 10 bases. This CDR3 has 16 amino acids. The V segment lost 3 bases and the J segment 4 bases; nucleotides outside the gene matches: 6. CDR1 is MNHNS and CDR2 is SASEGT in the germline V gene. The CDR3: CASSDRRTGGYNEQFF. Here the CDR3 DNA reads TGTGCCAGCAGTGATAGGAGGACAGGGGGTTACAATGAGCAGTTCTTC.

This clone turned up a few times. The chain uses TRBV7-9 and TRBJ2-5, with D possibly TRBD2 on 5 matching bases. CDR3 length equals 16 residues. Trimming took 5 bases from V and 5 from J, leaving 21 bases between them. Germline assignment: CDR1 SEHNR and CDR2 FQNEAQ (reference sequence). DNA for the CDR3: TGTGCCAGCAGCCGAGGAGGTGGCAGAGGTACGGAGACCCAGTACTTC. It encodes CASSRGGGRGTETQYF.

V usage is TRBV5-1 and J usage is TRBJ2-7, with D possibly matching TRBD1 (6 bases). This CDR3 has 15 residues. Trimming pared 4 bases from V and 3 bases from J, leaving 17 bases between. CDR1 is SGHRS and CDR2 is YFSETQ in the germline V gene. CDR3 loop: CASSPSGTKNYEQYF. The CDR3 nucleotides read TGCGCCAGCAGCCCCTCCGGGACAAAAAACTACGAGCAGTACTTC.

The chain carries TRBV5-1 and TRBJ1-5, with D uncertain. CDR3 length equals 16 residues. Per the germline V gene, CDR1 is SGHRS and CDR2 is YFSETQ. Trimming shortened V by 0 bases and J by 2 bases, and 12 bases separated the two germline ends. For the CDR3, the DNA is TGCGCCAGCAGCTTGGACAGCTTGGAGGGCAATCAGCCCCAGCATTTT. Its protein is CASSLDSLEGNQPQHF.

This clone was counted a few times. This rearrangement joins TRBV10-3 to TRBJ2-5; 12 bases map to TRBD2. The CDR3 extends over 16 amino acids. Germline loops: CDR1 ENHRY, CDR2 SYGVKD. The V gene end was trimmed by 4 bases and the J gene end by 2 bases; junction bases not matched to a gene: 5. The CDR3 nucleotides read TGTGCCATCAGTGGGACTAGCGGGATTGGGCAAGAGACCCAGTACTTC. This translates into CAISGTSGIGQETQYF.

This clone has more than one count but fewer than ten. V gene TRBV5-4 combines with J gene TRBJ2-2, with D unresolved. CDR3 length: 16 amino acids. Trimming took off 1 base at V and 1 base at J, with 11 bases between the two ends. Germline-derived CDR1 and CDR2 are SGHNT and YYREEE (reference sequence). The CDR3 sequence is CASSLQTPLNTGELFF. For the CDR3, the DNA is TGTGCCAGCAGCTTGCAAACCCCTTTGAACACCGGGGAGCTGTTTTTT.

The V and J genes are TRBV7-9 and TRBJ2-3; D not resolved. Between the trimmed V and J ends, which lost 1 base and 1 base, there was a span of 9 bases. CDR1 and CDR2 (germline): SEHNR, FQNEAQ (reference sequence). The CDR3 contains 15 residues. The CDR3 loop reads CASSLDALGTDTQYF. For the CDR3, the DNA is TGTGCCAGCAGCTTAGACGCGCTGGGCACAGATACGCAGTATTTT.

The V gene is TRBV5-4, the J gene TRBJ2-1; TRBD2 aligns across 10 bases. The CDR3 totals 15 residues. The germline V gene has CDR1 SGHNT and CDR2 YYREEE (reference sequence). V was pared by 4 bases and J by 6 bases, with 7 bases of the junction left unmatched. CDR3: CASSRTSGPLNEQFF. The CDR3 DNA reads TGTGCCAGCAGCCGGACTAGCGGTCCTCTCAATGAGCAGTTCTTC.

This clone has just a few counts. This chain uses TRBV9 with TRBJ1-3, with D perhaps matching TRBD1 (5 bases). Looked up from germline, CDR1 is SGDLS and CDR2 is YYNGEE. Trimming took 7 bases from V and 0 from J, leaving 11 bases between them. The CDR3 is made up of 14 amino acids. The CDR3: CASALGLSGNTIYF. The CDR3 DNA reads TGTGCCAGCGCCTTGGGGCTCTCTGGAAACACCATATATTTT.

The V gene is TRBV6-5, the J gene TRBJ2-5; D may be TRBD1 (5 bases). Germline CDR1 reads MNHEY; CDR2 reads SVGAGI. This CDR3 comprises 13 residues. With 6 bases removed from V and 4 bases from J, the gap between germline ends came to 12 bases. The CDR3 coding sequence is TGTGCCAGCAGCACCCCAGGGCGAGAGACCCAGTACTTC. This translates into CASSTPGRETQYF.

This clone was counted a few times. This chain connects TRBV7-2 to TRBJ2-7, with D possibly matching TRBD1 (5 bases). V gave up 6 bases and J gave up 1 base, with 16 bases separating them. The CDR3 is made up of 15 amino acids. Germline CDR1 reads SGHTA; CDR2 reads FQGNSA. The CDR3 spells CASRVGRVSSYEQYF. The CDR3 DNA sequence: TGTGCCAGCAGGGTTGGCAGGGTCTCTTCCTACGAGCAGTACTTC.